The TCR beta chain described here comes from a study of T cell responses to AZD1222 COVID-19 vaccine. Points from the study as a whole: Donor demographics were predominantly white British with a female majority; clonal diversity may be underestimated. Dominant CD4 TCR responses targeted spike regions 160-218 and 743-854. Baseline seropositives among AZD1222 recipients totaled only five or six.

Germline V gene sequence: CDR1 KGHSH, CDR2 LQKENI. Trimming removed 5 bases from V and 3 bases from J, with 7 bases in between. CDR3 length: 12 amino acids. Profiling relied on immunoSEQ multiplex PCR, and the TCRdb table lists in-frame clones only, not all of them. This table holds around 99,000 clones, over 75% found once. Comments on this clone: Its antigen is as yet unknown.

The chain carries TRBV18 and TRBJ1-1; TRBD1 is a possible D gene (5 bases). The clonotype was recovered from an adult in good health. The material was peripheral blood, obtained on day 0 of MenACWY control vaccination. In DNA form, the CDR3 reads TGTGCCAGCTCAGAAGGGGACACTGAAGCTTTCTTT. It yields the protein CASSEGDTEAFF.